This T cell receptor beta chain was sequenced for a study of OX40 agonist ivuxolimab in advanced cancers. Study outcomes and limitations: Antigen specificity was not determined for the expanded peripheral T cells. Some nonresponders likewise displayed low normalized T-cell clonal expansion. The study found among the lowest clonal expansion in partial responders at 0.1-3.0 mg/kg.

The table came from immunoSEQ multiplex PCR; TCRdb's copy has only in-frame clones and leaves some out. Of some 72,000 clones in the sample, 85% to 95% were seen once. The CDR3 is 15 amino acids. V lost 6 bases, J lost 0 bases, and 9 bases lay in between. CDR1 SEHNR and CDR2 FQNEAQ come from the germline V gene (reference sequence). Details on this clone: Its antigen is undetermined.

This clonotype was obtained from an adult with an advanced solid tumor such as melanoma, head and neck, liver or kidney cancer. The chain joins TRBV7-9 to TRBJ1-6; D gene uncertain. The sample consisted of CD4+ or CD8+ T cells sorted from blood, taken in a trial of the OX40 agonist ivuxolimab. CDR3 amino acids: CASSGESSYNSPLHF. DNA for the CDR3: TGTGCCAGCAGTGGGGAAAGCTCCTATAATTCACCCCTCCACTTT.